This T cell receptor (beta chain) was found in a study of cytomegalovirus exposure and HLA in healthy donors. V lost 5 bases, J lost 0 bases, and 8 bases lay in between. The CDR3 runs to 13 residues. The germline V gene has CDR1 SGHVS and CDR2 FNYEAQ. The PCR employed 60 Vbeta primers together with 13 Jbeta primers. Repertoires were generated with immunoSEQ multiplex PCR, while TCRdb's copy carries only in-frame clones and drops some. The table records around 210,000 clones, over 75% of them present only once. The chain carries TRBV7-6 and TRBJ2-7; D unclear. The TCR originated in a boy aged 5-17 years in good health and CMV-seronegative. Sample: PBMCs. This chain's CDR3 is CASSAGNSYEQYF. For the CDR3, the DNA is TGTGCCAGCAGCGCCGGTAACTCCTACGAGCAGTACTTC.